A single T cell receptor (beta chain) is shown here with its context. Its specificity is not known. This record belongs to a study of beta chain features in type 1 diabetes. Study-level results: Type 1 diabetes patients had moderately but significantly shorter TCRB CDR3s in all four CD4+ subsets. Type 1 diabetes patients had fewer VDJ junction insertions and more deletions.

cDNA synthesis used the whole RNA isolate, giving expressed TCRB sequences. Naive, central memory and regulatory T cell samples came to a mean of around 3.3 million reads. The assay was immunoSEQ multiplex PCR, and TCRdb's table has in-frame clones only and misses some. This table holds tens of thousands of clones, around 63% found once. The clonotype was recovered from a young woman in good health. The sample taken for sequencing was Tregs from blood.

The CDR3 loop is CASSQAGGKYEQYF. The CDR3 DNA is TGTGCCAGCAGCCAAGCGGGGGGGAAATACGAGCAGTACTTC. The rearrangement joins TRBV4-2 to TRBJ2-5; 8 bases agree with TRBD2. The J call may be faulty, since TRBJ2-7 better matches the DNA end. The CDR3 totals 14 residues. The germline V gene encodes CDR1 LGHNA and CDR2 YNFKEQ.